These T cell receptor beta chains were read from a single sample in a study of CD8 T cells in ankylosing spondylitis. MiXCR was run by TCRdb on the 5' RACE reads, yielding one entry per CDR3 protein. This table has some 200,000 distinct CDR3 sequences, 9.5% to 15% appearing once. Material for sequencing was blood, either unsorted or a sorted T cell fraction (not recorded which). These receptors came from a male donor with ankylosing spondylitis or in good health (not recorded which). Both conserved end residues are part of each CDR3. The D gene is left open where the match is weak. Some rows have no size entry. The others give once, few or many, or a class for an expanded clone.

TRBV14,18,few,TRBJ1-2,-,CASSQGPGLSLGRYGYTF,TGTGCCAGCAGCCAGGGACCGGGACTCTCCCTGGGTCGGTATGGCTACACCTTC
TRBV9,15,-,TRBJ2-3,TRBD2,CASTPGRVYTDTQYF,TGTGCCAGCACACCCGGGAGGGTATACACAGATACGCAGTATTTT
TRBV5-1,16,few,TRBJ2-1,TRBD1,CASSFSGTGSYNEQFF,TGCGCCAGCAGCTTCTCCGGGACAGGGTCCTACAATGAGCAGTTCTTC
TRBV6-2/TRBV6-3,17,-,TRBJ2-5,TRBD2,CASSQLAGGWGSETQYF,TGTGCCAGCAGCCAACTAGCGGGAGGTTGGGGGTCGGAGACCCAGTACTTC
TRBV29-1,14,many,TRBJ2-1,TRBD2,CSVEGLAGGNEQFF,TGCAGCGTTGAAGGTCTAGCGGGAGGAAATGAGCAGTTCTTC
TRBV29-1,14,many,TRBJ2-1,-,CSVEVGVGVDEQFF,TGCAGCGTTGAAGTTGGAGTCGGGGTCGATGAGCAGTTCTTC
TRBV6-2/TRBV6-3,14,once,TRBJ2-1,TRBD2,CASSYSASGAPGLF,TGTGCCAGCAGTTACTCGGCTAGCGGGGCCCCTGGGCTCTTC
TRBV20-1,14,-,TRBJ1-2,-,CSARKGGRDYGYTF,TGCAGTGCTCGGAAGGGGGGGCGCGACTATGGCTACACCTTC
TRBV9,15,-,TRBJ2-2,-,CASSVEGRLTGELFF,TGTGCCAGCAGCGTAGAAGGGAGGCTCACCGGGGAGCTGTTTTTT
TRBV27,15,-,TRBJ1-1,-,CASSSHTGINTEAFF,TGTGCCAGCAGTTCCCATACAGGGATCAACACTGAAGCTTTCTTT
TRBV7-2,15,-,TRBJ2-2,-,CASSLRQENTGELFF,TGTGCCAGCAGCTTAAGGCAGGAGAACACCGGGGAGCTGTTTTTT
TRBV5-6,11,-,TRBJ1-2,-,CASSTNYGYTF,TGTGCCAGCAGCACGAACTATGGCTACACCTTC
TRBV29-1,12,few,TRBJ2-7,-,CSVGYSTYEQYF,TGCAGCGTTGGTTACAGCACCTACGAGCAGTACTTC
TRBV19,14,few,TRBJ1-1,-,CASSTAALNTEAFF,TGTGCCAGTAGCACAGCGGCTCTGAACACTGAAGCTTTCTTT
TRBV25-1,13,-,TRBJ1-1,-,CASREGRGAEAFF,TGTGCCAGCAGGGAGGGTCGCGGCGCTGAAGCTTTCTTT
TRBV7-9,13,few,TRBJ2-7,-,CASSATDAYEQYF,TGTGCCAGCAGTGCGACGGATGCCTACGAGCAGTACTTC
TRBV29-1,12,few,TRBJ1-2,-,CSVSDRNYGYTF,TGCAGCGTTTCCGACAGGAACTATGGCTACACCTTC
TRBV12-3/TRBV12-4,14,many,TRBJ2-7,TRBD1,CASSLGTGGYEQYF,TGTGCCAGCAGTTTAGGAACAGGGGGATACGAGCAGTACTTC
TRBV6-1,12,-,TRBJ2-7,-,CATSWPAGEQYF,TGTGCCACCTCTTGGCCCGCGGGCGAGCAGTACTTC
TRBV5-1,15,few,TRBJ2-7,-,CASSLRSGLIYEQYF,TGCGCCAGCAGCTTGAGGTCGGGTTTGATCTACGAGCAGTACTTC
TRBV29-1,15,-,TRBJ2-3,TRBD1,CSVFTGAWSTDTQYF,TGCAGCGTTTTTACAGGGGCCTGGAGCACAGATACGCAGTATTTT
TRBV29-1,12,few,TRBJ2-1,-,CSVESRYNEQFF,TGCAGCGTTGAAAGCAGGTACAATGAGCAGTTCTTC
TRBV7-9,15,-,TRBJ2-5,TRBD1,CASSLQQGPGETQYF,TGTGCCAGCAGCTTACAACAGGGGCCCGGGGAGACCCAGTACTTC
TRBV5-1,15,-,TRBJ1-3,-,CASSLAGDSGNTIYF,TGCGCCAGCAGCTTGGCGGGGGACTCTGGAAACACCATATATTTT
TRBV7-8,16,-,TRBJ1-6,-,CASSFRPSSYNSPLHF,TGTGCCAGCAGCTTCCGCCCGAGCTCCTATAATTCACCCCTCCACTTT
TRBV5-1,13,many,TRBJ1-1,TRBD1,CASRTGPNTEAFF,TGCGCCAGCAGGACAGGGCCCAACACTGAAGCTTTCTTT
TRBV6-2/TRBV6-3,15,-,TRBJ1-3,-,CASSPRDISGNTIYF,TGTGCCAGCAGTCCCCGGGACATCTCTGGAAACACCATATATTTT
TRBV6-1,12,many,TRBJ1-1,-,CATMWSDTEAFF,TGTGCCACTATGTGGTCCGACACTGAAGCTTTCTTT